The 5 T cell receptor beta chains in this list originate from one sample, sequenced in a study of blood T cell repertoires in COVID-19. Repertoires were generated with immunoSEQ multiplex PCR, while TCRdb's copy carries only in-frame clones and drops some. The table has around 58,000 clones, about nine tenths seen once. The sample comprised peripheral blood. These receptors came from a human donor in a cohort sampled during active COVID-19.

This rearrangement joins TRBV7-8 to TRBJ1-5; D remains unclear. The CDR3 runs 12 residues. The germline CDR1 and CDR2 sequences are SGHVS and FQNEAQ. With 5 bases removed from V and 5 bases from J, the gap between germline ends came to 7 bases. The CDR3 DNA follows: TGTGCCAGCAGCCCCACAGATCAGCCCCAGCATTTT. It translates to CASSPTDQPQHF.

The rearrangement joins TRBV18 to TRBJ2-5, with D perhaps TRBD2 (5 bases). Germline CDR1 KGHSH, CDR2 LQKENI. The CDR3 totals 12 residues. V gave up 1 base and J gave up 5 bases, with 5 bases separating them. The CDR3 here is CASSPRRETQYF. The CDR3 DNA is TGTGCCAGCTCACCACGGAGGGAGACCCAGTACTTC.

The CDR3 nucleotides are TGTGCCAGCAGTTACGGCGGACTAGCGGGGCACCAAGAGACCCAGTACTTC. It yields the protein CASSYGGLAGHQETQYF. V gene TRBV6-2 or TRBV6-3 combines with J gene TRBJ2-5; 12 nucleotides align to TRBD2. Germline trimming cut 2 bases from V and 0 bases from J; bases unmatched to any gene: 4. The germline V gene has CDR1 MNHEY and CDR2 SVGEGT. The CDR3 covers 17 residues.

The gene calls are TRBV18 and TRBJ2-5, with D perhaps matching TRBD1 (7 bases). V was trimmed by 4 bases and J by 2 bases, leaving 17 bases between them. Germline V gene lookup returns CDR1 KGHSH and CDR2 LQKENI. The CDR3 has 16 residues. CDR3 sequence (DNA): TGTGCCAGCTCACGAGGGGGCGGGACAGCGCAAGAGACCCAGTACTTC. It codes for CASSRGGGTAQETQYF.

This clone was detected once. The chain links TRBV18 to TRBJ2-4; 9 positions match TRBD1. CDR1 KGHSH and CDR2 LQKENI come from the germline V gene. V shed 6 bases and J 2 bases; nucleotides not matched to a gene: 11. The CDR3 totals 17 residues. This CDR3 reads CASSQPGDRDTKNIQYF. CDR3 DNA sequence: TGTGCCAGCTCGCAACCTGGGGACAGGGACACCAAAAACATTCAGTACTTC.